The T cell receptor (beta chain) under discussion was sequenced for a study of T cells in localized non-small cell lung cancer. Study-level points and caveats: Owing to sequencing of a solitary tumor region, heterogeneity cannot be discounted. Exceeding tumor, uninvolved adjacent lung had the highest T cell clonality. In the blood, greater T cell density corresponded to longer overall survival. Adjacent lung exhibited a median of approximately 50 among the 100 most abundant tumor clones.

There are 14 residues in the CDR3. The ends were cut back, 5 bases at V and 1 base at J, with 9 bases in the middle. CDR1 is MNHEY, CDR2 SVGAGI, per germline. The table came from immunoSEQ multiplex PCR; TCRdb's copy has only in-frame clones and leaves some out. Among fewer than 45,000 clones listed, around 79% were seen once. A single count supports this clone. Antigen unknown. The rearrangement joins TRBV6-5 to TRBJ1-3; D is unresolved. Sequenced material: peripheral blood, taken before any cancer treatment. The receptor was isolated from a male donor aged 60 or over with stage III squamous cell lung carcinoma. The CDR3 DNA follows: TGTGCCAGCAGTCCGACTCTTTCTGGAAACACCATATATTTT. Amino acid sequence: CASSPTLSGNTIYF.